The 20 T cell receptor beta chains below come from one sample, sequenced in a study of T cell repertoires in cytomegalovirus infection. TCRdb reprocessed the reads with MiXCR, giving one entry per CDR3 protein. Of 200,000 or so distinct CDR3 sequences in the sample, roughly 34% are singletons; the top ten hold 59%. What these receptors recognize is not known. The starting material was CD8+ T cells from cultured PBMCs, obtained from culture after CMV antigen stimulation. The receptors shown here come from a human donor in good health (CMV status not recorded). Some clones in this sample may be carry-over from other donors' samples.

This clonotype was picked up a small number of times. V usage is TRBV7-8 and J usage is TRBJ2-2, with 8 bases aligning to TRBD1. The germline CDR1 and CDR2 sequences are SGHVS and FQNEAQ. V lost 4 bases to trimming and J lost 6 bases; unmatched junction nucleotides: 10. This CDR3 is built from 16 residues. This CDR3 reads CASSSFRTGQAGELFF. The CDR3 bases are TGTGCCAGCAGCTCCTTCCGGACAGGGCAGGCCGGGGAGCTGTTTTTT.

V gene TRBV30 combines with J gene TRBJ1-5; 8 nucleotides align to TRBD1. The V gene end was trimmed by 0 bases and the J gene end by 6 bases; junction bases not matched to a gene: 4. From germline, CDR1 is GTSNPN and CDR2 SVGIG (reference sequence). The CDR3 totals 14 residues. In DNA form, the CDR3 reads TGTGCCTGGAGTGTCGGAACAGGGGGTCAGCCCCAGCATTTT. Its translation is CAWSVGTGGQPQHF. Based on the CDR3 plus reference TRBV30 and TRBJ1-5, the full variable domain is SQTIHQWPATLVQPVGSPLSLECTVEGTSNPNLYWYRQAAGRGLQLLFYSVGIGQISSEVPQNLSASRPQDRQFILSSKKLLLSDSGFYLCAWSVGTGGQPQHFGDGTRLSIL.

In its sample, this clonotype was seen once. CDR3 sequence: CASSQDDYGGPASGANVLTF. Written as DNA, the CDR3 is TGTGCCAGCAGCCAAGATGACTATGGGGGCCCGGCCTCTGGGGCCAACGTCCTGACTTTC. The rearrangement joins TRBV4-2 to TRBJ2-6, with D tentatively TRBD1 (6 bases). The CDR3 consists of 20 residues. V was trimmed by 0 bases and J by 0 bases, leaving 18 bases between them. Germline loops: CDR1 LGHNA, CDR2 YNFKEQ.

This clonotype was seen only a few times. This chain uses TRBV28 with TRBJ2-3, with 13 positions matching TRBD2. The CDR3 contains 18 residues. Losses at the gene ends were 5 bases for V and 2 bases for J; bases not matched to a gene: 10. The germline V gene encodes CDR1 MDHEN and CDR2 SYDVKM. This chain's CDR3 is CASSPRTSGSPYTDTQYF. The CDR3 nucleotides are TGTGCCAGCAGTCCGAGGACTAGCGGGAGCCCCTACACAGATACGCAGTATTTT.

J is TRBJ2-3 and V is TRBV11-2, with 8 positions matching TRBD1. J was trimmed by 4 bases and V by 1 base; bases with no gene match: 4. CDR3 length equals 15 residues. The germline V gene has CDR1 SGHAT and CDR2 FQNNGV. As DNA, the CDR3 is TGTGCCAGCAGCTTAGCGGGACAGGACCCAGATACGCAGTATTTT. This sequence encodes CASSLAGQDPDTQYF.

The chain links TRBV5-4 to TRBJ2-1; TRBD2 agrees at 8 bases. The ends lost 2 bases at V and 1 base at J; junction bases unmatched: 5. CDR3 size: 16 residues. CDR1 is SGHNT, CDR2 YYREEE, per germline (reference sequence). The CDR3 region is CASSLKRERSYNEQFF. CDR3 in DNA: TGTGCCAGCAGCTTAAAGCGGGAGAGGTCCTACAATGAGCAGTTCTTC.

This chain uses TRBV7-8 with TRBJ2-1, with 13 bases matching TRBD2. V lost 6 bases to trimming and J lost 4 bases; unmatched junction nucleotides: 3. The CDR3 is 15 amino acids. Germline V gene sequence: CDR1 SGHVS, CDR2 FQNEAQ. CDR3 residues: CASSPGLAGYNEQFF. As DNA, the CDR3 is TGTGCCAGCAGTCCGGGACTAGCGGGGTACAATGAGCAGTTCTTC.

This clonotype was seen only a few times. This chain joins TRBV6-6 and TRBJ2-1, with TRBD2 identical over 10 bases. CDR3 size: 17 residues. With 6 bases clipped from V and 4 bases from J, the junction kept 12 bases outside the gene matches. Germline lookup yields CDR1 MNHNY and CDR2 SVGAGI (reference sequence). The DNA of the CDR3 is TGTGCCAGCAGCTCGGACCTACTAGCGGGAATGTACAATGAGCAGTTCTTC. Amino acids: CASSSDLLAGMYNEQFF.

The gene calls are TRBV11-2 and TRBJ2-7; TRBD1 matches 8 bases. Germline V gene lookup returns CDR1 SGHAT and CDR2 FQNNGV. This CDR3 has 12 residues. J lost 6 bases, V lost 5 bases, and 3 bases had no gene match. CDR3 region: CASSRGQGEQYF. The CDR3, as DNA: TGTGCCAGCAGCCGAGGACAGGGCGAGCAGTACTTC.

This clonotype was seen more than once but under ten times. The V call is TRBV11-2, the J call TRBJ1-2, with D possibly being TRBD1 (5 bases). This CDR3 contains 14 residues. V was trimmed by 0 bases and J by 4 bases, leaving 9 bases between them. Germline loops: CDR1 SGHAT, CDR2 FQNNGV. CDR3 coding DNA: TGTGCCAGCAGCTTAGAAGGGGTGAGCTATGGCTACACCTTC. Protein product: CASSLEGVSYGYTF.

This clonotype was picked up a small number of times. V usage is TRBV27 and J usage is TRBJ1-4; possible D gene TRBD1, 5 bases. Germline V gene lookup returns CDR1 MNHEY and CDR2 SMNVEV (reference sequence). V was pared by 5 bases and J by 3 bases, with 16 bases between. This CDR3 comprises 16 residues. The CDR3 nucleotides read TGTGCCAGCAGTCAGCGGGACGCACCATCTAATGAAAAACTGTTTTTT. Its translation is CASSQRDAPSNEKLFF. The full variable domain, rest sourced from reference TRBV27 and TRBJ1-4, is EAQVTQNPRYLITVTGKKLTVTCSQNMNHEYMSWYRQDPGLGLRQIYYSMNVEVTDKGDVPEGYKVSRKEKRNFPLILESPSPNQTSLYFCASSQRDAPSNEKLFFGSGTQLSVL.

Regarding this clonotype: The junction departs from the called germline gene at one end, perhaps through a read error. The chain has TRBV27 and TRBJ2-1; the D gene is possibly TRBD1 (5 bases). The CDR3 totals 16 residues. Germline V gene data show CDR1 as MNHEY and CDR2 as SMNVEV (reference sequence). DNA of the CDR3: TGTGCAAGCAGATTGAGAAGACAGCTCGTCTACAAGGAGCAGTTCTTC. Its translation: CASRLRRQLVYKEQFF.

The V and J genes are TRBV12-5 and TRBJ2-1; D is unclear. Trimming took 2 bases from V and 8 from J, leaving 7 bases between them. The CDR3 is 12 residues long. Germline V gene sequence: CDR1 LGHNT, CDR2 FRNRAP. This chain's CDR3 is CASGLSRDEQFF. CDR3 nucleotide sequence: TGTGCTAGTGGTTTGTCCCGGGATGAGCAGTTCTTC.

For this clonotype: This is likely a read error, given that the CDR3 carries no conserved phenylalanine or tryptophan at its end. The rearrangement uses TRBV7-6 and TRBJ2-5, with D possibly matching TRBD1 (5 bases). The CDR3 has 13 residues. Germline CDR1 reads SGHVS; CDR2 reads FNYEAQ. With 4 bases removed from V and 4 bases from J, the gap between germline ends came to 10 bases. The CDR3 bases are TGTGCCAGCAGCTCAGGACACGCAGAGACCCAGTACTAC. Translation: CASSSGHAETQYY.

The CDR3 sequence: CASSSPPGQPQETQYF. The DNA of the CDR3 is TGTGCCAGCAGCTCCCCTCCCGGACAACCCCAAGAGACCCAGTACTTC. The V and J genes are TRBV7-8 and TRBJ2-5; weak D call: TRBD1 (5 bases). V was cut by 4 bases and J by 1 base, with 16 bases left in between. The CDR3 covers 16 residues. CDR1 and CDR2 from the germline V gene are SGHVS and FQNEAQ.

This chain uses TRBV4-2 with TRBJ2-2, with D perhaps matching TRBD1 or TRBD2 (5 bases each). The CDR3 has 14 residues. The V end lost 9 bases, the J end lost 1 base, and 12 bases lay between the germline ends. Per germline, CDR1 LGHNA and CDR2 YNFKEQ. This CDR3 reads CASMSGLNTGELFF. The CDR3 DNA follows: TGTGCCAGTATGTCGGGGCTGAACACCGGGGAGCTGTTTTTT.

The chain links TRBV5-4 to TRBJ2-1; 7 bases are a match to TRBD1. J was trimmed by 8 bases and V by 4 bases; bases with no gene match: 15. The CDR3 contains 16 residues. The V gene's germline CDR1 is SGHNT and CDR2 YYREEE (reference sequence). The CDR3 DNA reads TGTGCCAGCAGCCCCAGACAGGGTGCAATTAAAGATGAGCAGTTCTTC. It encodes CASSPRQGAIKDEQFF.

The genes are TRBV28 and TRBJ1-2; D is possibly TRBD1 (6 bases). The CDR3 sequence is 13 residues long. V lost 7 bases and J 1 base, leaving 10 bases between the germline ends. The germline gives CDR1 MDHEN, CDR2 SYDVKM. In DNA, the CDR3 is TGTGCCAGCAAGGGGGTTCTTAACTATGGCTACACCTTC. The encoded protein is CASKGVLNYGYTF.

This clonotype occurred a few times. The J gene is TRBJ1-1, the V gene TRBV6-1; D gene unclear. The germline V gene has CDR1 MNHNS and CDR2 SASEGT. This CDR3 comprises 11 residues. Trimming removed 8 bases at V and 5 bases at J, with 9 bases between. The chain's CDR3 is CASAWGTEAFF. CDR3 nucleotides: TGTGCCAGCGCATGGGGAACTGAAGCTTTCTTT.

The sample holds a few counts of this clonotype. The chain has TRBV27 and TRBJ1-5; TRBD1 matches at 11 bases. Germline loops: CDR1 MNHEY, CDR2 SMNVEV (reference sequence). The CDR3 is 17 amino acids. V lost 0 bases and J lost 5; bases outside the gene matches: 6. The CDR3 here is CASSLSLGTGGDQPQHF. CDR3 DNA sequence: TGTGCCAGCAGTTTATCGCTAGGGACAGGGGGTGATCAGCCCCAGCATTTT.